This TCR beta chain was profiled in a study of CD8+ T cells in alopecia areata. Study-wide context: Those patients who were treated received oral tofacitinib, which was given at 5 to 10 mg twice daily for moderate-to-severe alopecia areata.

cDNA reverse transcribed from extracted RNA served as the sequencing template. TCRdb's copy holds only in-frame clones and misses some; the assay was immunoSEQ multiplex PCR. Of approximately 91,000 clones listed, around 44% were seen once; the top ten hold around 0.8%. Trimming removed 7 bases from V and 4 bases from J, with 16 bases in between. This CDR3 has 14 residues. CDR1 is MNHEY and CDR2 is SVGAGI in the germline V gene. With regard to this clone: What it recognizes is unknown.

Separation by sorting yielded CD4+ and CD8+ T cells from PBMCs. Findings and limits, study-wide: More clonal than normal scalp was lesional scalp, particularly alopecia totalis/universalis. Scalp specimens additionally yield sequences from normal skin's resident alphabeta T cells.

The chain employs TRBV6-5 and TRBJ1-2; tentatively, D is TRBD1 (6 bases). The TCR comes from a human donor with alopecia areata. The sequenced sample was CD4+ T cells sorted from blood. The CDR3 spells CASTPRRDIYGYTF. For the CDR3, the DNA is TGTGCCAGCACCCCCCGTCGGGACATCTATGGCTACACCTTC.